Listed below are T cell receptor beta chains from one sample, sequenced in a study of cytomegalovirus exposure and HLA in healthy donors. TCRdb's copy holds only in-frame clones and misses some; the assay was immunoSEQ multiplex PCR. The table includes over 110,000 clones, around three quarters detected once. The sequenced material came from PBMCs. The receptors come from a woman aged 40 to 50 in good health and CMV-seropositive. Each CDR3 is given with its conserved first and last residue. D genes are given only for firm matches. Some rows have no size entry. The others give once, few or many, or a class for an expanded clone.

CDR3 DNA: TGTGCCAGCACCCCTTTGGGGGGAGGGGGTTTTCAGCCCCAGCATTTT
CDR3 protein: CASTPLGGGGFQPQHF
clone size: NA
J gene: TRBJ1-5
CDR3 length: 16
D gene: NA
V gene: TRBV27

CDR3 DNA: TGTGCCAGCAGCATAACTCACGGGACAGGCGTTGGCTACACCTTC
CDR3 protein: CASSITHGTGVGYTF
clone size: NA
J gene: TRBJ1-2
CDR3 length: 15
D gene: TRBD1
V gene: TRBV7-8

CDR3 DNA: TGTGCCAGGGGCGCGGGCCTAGCCAGTGGGAAGGAGCAGTACTTC
CDR3 protein: CARGAGLASGKEQYF
clone size: NA
J gene: TRBJ2-7
CDR3 length: 15
D gene: NA
V gene: TRBV27

CDR3 DNA: TGTGCTAGCAGCTTAAACTTCGGAGATACGCAGTATTTT
CDR3 protein: CASSLNFGDTQYF
clone size: once
J gene: TRBJ2-3
CDR3 length: 13
D gene: NA
V gene: TRBV7-7

CDR3 DNA: TGTGCCAGCAGTTTATCGGCGACAGGAGCCTACGAGCAGTACTTC
CDR3 protein: CASSLSATGAYEQYF
clone size: few
J gene: TRBJ2-7
CDR3 length: 15
D gene: NA
V gene: TRBV28

CDR3 DNA: TGTGCCAGCAGCTTAGGAGGGAATGATGAAGCTTTCTTT
CDR3 protein: CASSLGGNDEAFF
clone size: NA
J gene: TRBJ1-1
CDR3 length: 13
D gene: NA
V gene: TRBV11-3

CDR3 DNA: TGTGCCAGCTCTCCCTCAGGAGGGGCCAACGTCCTGACTTTC
CDR3 protein: CASSPSGGANVLTF
clone size: NA
J gene: TRBJ2-6
CDR3 length: 14
D gene: NA
V gene: TRBV18

CDR3 DNA: TGTGCCAGCAGAGGGACAGGGGTGCACAAACTGTTTTTT
CDR3 protein: CASRGTGVHKLFF
clone size: few
J gene: TRBJ1-4
CDR3 length: 13
D gene: TRBD1
V gene: TRBV6-6

CDR3 DNA: TGTGCCAGTATCTGGGACAGGGGAAGTAACTATGGCTACACCTTC
CDR3 protein: CASIWDRGSNYGYTF
clone size: NA
J gene: TRBJ1-2
CDR3 length: 15
D gene: TRBD1
V gene: TRBV19

CDR3 DNA: TGTGCCAGTAGTACCGTAGCGGGAGGGAACTACGAGCAGTACTTC
CDR3 protein: CASSTVAGGNYEQYF
clone size: NA
J gene: TRBJ2-7
CDR3 length: 15
D gene: TRBD2
V gene: TRBV19

CDR3 DNA: TGTGCCAGCAGGGACAGGGGATTGAACACTGAAGCTTTCTTT
CDR3 protein: CASRDRGLNTEAFF
clone size: NA
J gene: TRBJ1-1
CDR3 length: 14
D gene: TRBD1
V gene: TRBV6-5

CDR3 DNA: TGTGCCAGCGGGGACAGACAGTTCCATGAAAAACTGTTTTTT
CDR3 protein: CASGDRQFHEKLFF
clone size: NA
J gene: TRBJ1-4
CDR3 length: 14
D gene: TRBD1
V gene: TRBV28

CDR3 DNA: TGCGCCAGCCGTCCCAGGGAATTGCTTATCCCCGGGGAGCTGTTTTTT
CDR3 protein: CASRPRELLIPGELFF
clone size: many
J gene: TRBJ2-2
CDR3 length: 16
D gene: NA
V gene: TRBV5-1

CDR3 DNA: TGTGCCAGCAGTTACACGACTAGCGGGAGGTATGAGCAGTTCTTC
CDR3 protein: CASSYTTSGRYEQFF
clone size: NA
J gene: TRBJ2-1
CDR3 length: 15
D gene: TRBD2
V gene: TRBV6-6

CDR3 DNA: TGTGCCAGCAGTTGGGACAGGGACTACACTGAAGCTTTCTTT
CDR3 protein: CASSWDRDYTEAFF
clone size: NA
J gene: TRBJ1-1
CDR3 length: 14
D gene: TRBD1
V gene: TRBV27

CDR3 DNA: TGTGCCAGCAGTTTGGGACTAGCGGGTACCATAAACACCGGGGAGCTGTTTTTT
CDR3 protein: CASSLGLAGTINTGELFF
clone size: NA
J gene: TRBJ2-2
CDR3 length: 18
D gene: TRBD2
V gene: TRBV27

CDR3 DNA: TGTGCCAGCAGCCGAAGGGGGAACAGGGGGACAGATACGCAGTATTTT
CDR3 protein: CASSRRGNRGTDTQYF
clone size: once
J gene: TRBJ2-3
CDR3 length: 16
D gene: TRBD1
V gene: TRBV7-9

CDR3 DNA: TGCGCCAGCAGCCCCTACCGGGGAGGCGGAGAGACCCAGTACTTC
CDR3 protein: CASSPYRGGGETQYF
clone size: NA
J gene: TRBJ2-5
CDR3 length: 15
D gene: NA
V gene: TRBV5-1

CDR3 DNA: TGTGCCAGCTCACCAGGGCTCCGGGACAGGGCTACTGAAGCTTTCTTT
CDR3 protein: CASSPGLRDRATEAFF
clone size: NA
J gene: TRBJ1-1
CDR3 length: 16
D gene: TRBD1
V gene: TRBV18

CDR3 DNA: TGTGCCAGCAGTCCGACAGGCTCGGATGGCTACACCTTC
CDR3 protein: CASSPTGSDGYTF
clone size: NA
J gene: TRBJ1-2
CDR3 length: 13
D gene: NA
V gene: TRBV11-3

CDR3 DNA: TGTGCCAGTAGCCGAAATAGCGGGGTCAGCACAGATACGCAGTATTTT
CDR3 protein: CASSRNSGVSTDTQYF
clone size: NA
J gene: TRBJ2-3
CDR3 length: 16
D gene: TRBD2
V gene: TRBV19

CDR3 DNA: TGTGCCAGTAGCGACAGGGGTGGATGGACAGATACGCAGTATTTT
CDR3 protein: CASSDRGGWTDTQYF
clone size: NA
J gene: TRBJ2-3
CDR3 length: 15
D gene: TRBD1
V gene: TRBV19